These 22 T cell receptor beta chains were all obtained from the same sample, sequenced in a study of blood T cell repertoires in COVID-19. Profiling relied on immunoSEQ multiplex PCR, and the TCRdb table lists in-frame clones only, not all of them. Among over 45,000 clones listed, around 90% were seen once. The material sequenced was peripheral blood. The origin of the receptors is a man between 35 and 55 years old with COVID-19, enrolled during active disease.

The chain carries TRBV19 and TRBJ2-7, with a weak D call TRBD2 (6 bases). With 3 bases removed from V and 6 bases from J, the gap between germline ends came to 30 bases. Germline CDR1 reads LNHDA; CDR2 reads SQIVND (reference sequence). This CDR3 has 19 residues. This CDR3 is CASSIPGDDDGGLLGEQYF. The CDR3 DNA reads as TGTGCCAGTAGTATCCCCGGTGACGACGACGGGGGTTTACTCGGCGAGCAGTACTTC. Supplemented by reference TRBV19 and TRBJ2-7, the full variable domain reads DGGITQSPKYLFRKEGQNVTLSCEQNLNHDAMYWYRQDPGQGLRLIYYSQIVNDFQKGDIAEGYSVSREKKESFPLTVTSAQKNPTAFYLCASSIPGDDDGGLLGEQYFGPGTRLTVT.

The CDR3 reads CASSLGTSGYNEQFF. The CDR3 nucleotides are TGTGCCAGCAGCTTAGGGACTAGCGGTTACAATGAGCAGTTCTTC. The genes are TRBV7-9 and TRBJ2-1, with TRBD2 matching over 10 bases. Looked up from germline, CDR1 is SEHNR and CDR2 is FQNEAQ (reference sequence). V shed 1 base, J shed 4 bases, and the junction held 1 base outside the gene matches. The length of the CDR3 is 15 residues.

V is TRBV19 and J is TRBJ1-1, with D perhaps matching TRBD1 (6 bases). This CDR3 region has 15 residues. The germline V gene encodes CDR1 LNHDA and CDR2 SQIVND (reference sequence). V was trimmed by 4 bases and J by 0 bases, leaving 12 bases between them. CDR3 nucleotides: TGTGCCAGTAGTAAGGCAGGGGCCATGAACACTGAAGCTTTCTTT. As protein: CASSKAGAMNTEAFF.

The chain employs TRBV10-3 and TRBJ1-3; weak D call: TRBD1 (6 bases). There are 16 residues in the CDR3. The germline gives CDR1 ENHRY, CDR2 SYGVKD. The V gene lost 3 bases and the J gene lost 0 bases, with 12 bases spanning the gap. The DNA for the CDR3 is TGTGCCATCAGTGACCCGGGACAAGTCTCTGGAAACACCATATATTTT. It specifies CAISDPGQVSGNTIYF.

The rearrangement uses TRBV19 and TRBJ2-1, with D possibly being TRBD1 (6 bases). There are 13 residues in the CDR3. Germline V lookup: CDR1 LNHDA, CDR2 SQIVND (reference sequence). Trimming pared 5 bases from V and 8 bases from J, leaving 13 bases between. CDR3 region: CASSLQTGDEQFF. The CDR3 coding sequence is TGTGCCAGTAGTCTCCAGACAGGCGATGAGCAGTTCTTC.

This clone was observed a few times. V gene TRBV18 combines with J gene TRBJ2-5; 10 bases align to TRBD1. Germline V gives CDR1 KGHSH, CDR2 LQKENI. V lost 5 bases, J lost 3 bases, and 9 bases stayed unmatched. This CDR3 has 16 amino acids. The CDR3 DNA reads as TGTGCCAGCTCAGAGCTCGACAGGGGGCGGGAAGAGACCCAGTACTTC. Amino acids: CASSELDRGREETQYF.

The V gene is TRBV6-6, the J gene TRBJ2-7; D is possibly TRBD1 (6 bases). The CDR3 spans 14 residues. Trimming stripped 6 bases from V and 3 bases from J, with 15 bases between. Germline V gene data show CDR1 as MNHNY and CDR2 as SVGAGI (reference sequence). CDR3: CASRPRQEYYEQYF. CDR3 coding DNA: TGTGCCAGCAGGCCTCGACAGGAATACTACGAGCAGTACTTC.

The chain employs TRBV7-9 and TRBJ1-6; D is unclear. There are 13 residues in the CDR3. Looked up from germline, CDR1 is SEHNR and CDR2 is FQNEAQ (reference sequence). The ends were cut back, 8 bases at V and 0 bases at J, with 5 bases in the middle. The CDR3 loop is CASEYSYNSPLHF. The CDR3 DNA reads as TGTGCCAGCGAGTACTCCTATAATTCACCCCTCCACTTT.

The chain links TRBV6-1 to TRBJ2-2; D gene ambiguous. The CDR3 consists of 13 residues. V lost 0 bases, J lost 7 bases, and 6 bases lay in between. The germline CDR1 and CDR2 sequences are MNHNS and SASEGT. This CDR3 is CASSEALYGELFF. The CDR3 DNA reads TGTGCCAGCAGTGAAGCGCTATACGGGGAGCTGTTTTTT.

This rearrangement joins TRBV7-8 to TRBJ2-5; 7 bases match TRBD1. CDR1 is SGHVS and CDR2 is FQNEAQ in the germline V gene. V gave up 6 bases and J gave up 5 bases; unmatched junction bases: 9. This CDR3 is built from 14 residues. The CDR3 bases are TGTGCCAGCAGACGCCGGGACAGTCTGGAGACCCAGTACTTC. Protein sequence: CASRRRDSLETQYF. The variable domain in full, with the rest retrieved from reference TRBV7-8 and TRBJ2-5, is GAGVSQSPRYKVAKRGQDVALRCDPISGHVSLFWYQQALGQGPEFLTYFQNEAQLDKSGLPSDRFFAERPEGSVSTLKIQRTQQEDSAVYLCASRRRDSLETQYFGPGTRLLVL.

CDR3 DNA: TGTGCCTGGAGAGGGGGAACTAGCGGGAGAGCCGGGGAGCTGTTTTTT. It is translated as CAWRGGTSGRAGELFF. The chain links TRBV30 to TRBJ2-2; 11 nucleotides align to TRBD2. CDR3 size: 16 residues. J gave up 6 bases and V 3 bases, and 9 bases lay outside the gene matches. CDR1 is GTSNPN and CDR2 is SVGIG in the germline V gene (reference sequence).

This clone appeared a single time. The gene calls are TRBV5-1 and TRBJ2-2, with unresolved D. Germline assignment: CDR1 SGHRS and CDR2 YFSETQ. This CDR3 region has 16 residues. V was cut by 2 bases and J by 0 bases, with 11 bases left in between. The CDR3 reads CASSFPGEANTGELFF. DNA for the CDR3: TGCGCCAGCAGCTTCCCCGGAGAAGCGAACACCGGGGAGCTGTTTTTT.

The chain combines TRBV3-1 (or the pseudogene TRBV3-2) with TRBJ2-5, with TRBD2 identical over 10 bases. V shed 1 base and J 5 bases; nucleotides not matched to a gene: 1. CDR1 is LGHDT, CDR2 YNNKEL, per germline (reference sequence). This CDR3 spans 14 amino acids. The DNA for the CDR3 is TGTGCCAGCAGCCAAGGAGCGGGGGGGGAGACCCAGTACTTC. Protein: CASSQGAGGETQYF.

The chain is built from TRBV7-9 and TRBJ2-7; 14 bases match TRBD2. CDR1 SEHNR and CDR2 FQNEAQ come from the germline V gene (reference sequence). The CDR3 is 15 amino acids. The trim removed 4 bases at V and 6 bases at J, leaving 5 bases unmatched. The CDR3 loop is CASSSTSGRAGEQYF. DNA for the CDR3: TGTGCCAGCAGCTCGACTAGCGGGAGGGCCGGCGAGCAGTACTTC.

The chain is built from TRBV5-1 and TRBJ2-6, with D hard to call. Trimming stripped 0 bases from V and 4 bases from J, with 5 bases between. This CDR3 has 14 residues. CDR1 and CDR2 from the germline V gene are SGHRS and YFSETQ. The CDR3 DNA is TGCGCCAGCAGCTTGGTTGGCGGGGCCAACGTCCTGACTTTC. It yields the protein CASSLVGGANVLTF.

V gene TRBV29-1 combines with J gene TRBJ2-5; D may be TRBD1 (5 bases). Per the germline V gene, CDR1 is SQVTM and CDR2 is ANQGSEA. V was cut by 6 bases and J by 5 bases, with 10 bases left in between. This CDR3 spans 11 amino acids. This CDR3 reads CSVRPGETQYF. Written as DNA, the CDR3 is TGCAGCGTCCGACCAGGGGAGACCCAGTACTTC. Based on the CDR3 plus reference TRBV29-1 and TRBJ2-5, the full variable domain is SAVISQKPSRDICQRGTSLTIQCQVDSQVTMMFWYRQQPGQSLTLIATANQGSEATYESGFVIDKFPISRPNLTFSTLTVSNMSPEDSSIYLCSVRPGETQYFGPGTRLLVL.

In the case of this clone: The junction departs from germline at one end; a sequencing error may be responsible. The chain has TRBV12-3 or TRBV12-4 and TRBJ1-3; 9 bases are a match to TRBD1. CDR3 length: 13 residues. CDR3 residues: CASSLGPRDRVLF. The CDR3 DNA sequence: TGTGCCAGCAGTTTAGGTCCTAGGGACAGGGTGTTATTT.

Here the CDR3 reads CASRGYNSPLHF. The CDR3 DNA reads TGTGCCAGCCGGGGGTATAATTCACCCCTCCACTTT. This chain connects TRBV2 to TRBJ1-6; a weak D match, TRBD1 (5 bases). Germline V gene lookup returns CDR1 SNHLY and CDR2 FYNNEI. The CDR3 is made up of 12 amino acids. V lost 8 bases to trimming and J lost 4 bases, with 6 bases between them.

CDR3 DNA sequence: TGTGCCACCAGCAGGCCGGAGGTTTGGCAACTGTTTTTT. Amino acid sequence: CATSRPEVWQLFF. The chain couples TRBV15 to TRBJ1-4; D remains unclear. Trimming stripped 3 bases from V and 12 bases from J, with 14 bases between. The CDR3 extends over 13 amino acids. The V gene's germline CDR1 is LNHNV and CDR2 YYDKDF (reference sequence).

The table lists this clone with a few counts. This sequence joins TRBV5-1 and TRBJ1-2; D call uncertain. Germline CDR1 reads SGHRS; CDR2 reads YFSETQ. The CDR3 has 13 residues. Trimming removed 0 bases at V and 1 base at J, with 4 bases between. The CDR3 DNA is TGCGCCAGCAGCTTGGGACATAACTATGGCTACACCTTC. This sequence encodes CASSLGHNYGYTF.

The chain has TRBV30 and TRBJ2-2; 11 bases map to TRBD1. CDR1 is GTSNPN, CDR2 SVGIG, per germline (reference sequence). CDR3 size: 13 residues. After removal of 5 bases from V and 8 bases from J, the junction contained 4 bases not matched to a gene. The CDR3 DNA reads as TGTGCCTGGGCGGGACAGGGGGGTGGGGAGCTGTTTTTT. This gives the protein CAWAGQGGGELFF.

The rearrangement links TRBV3-1 (or the pseudogene TRBV3-2) to TRBJ2-2; 9 nucleotides line up with TRBD1. V was pared by 4 bases and J by 7 bases, with 4 bases of the junction left unmatched. CDR3 size: 14 residues. Germline CDR1 is LGHDT and CDR2 is YNNKEL (reference sequence). DNA of the CDR3: TGTGCCAGCAGCCCGGGACAGGGCCTCGGGGAGCTGTTTTTT. It yields the protein CASSPGQGLGELFF.